This is a list of T cell receptor beta chains from one sample in a study of cytomegalovirus exposure and HLA in healthy donors. Measured with immunoSEQ multiplex PCR; TCRdb has only the in-frame clones, and not every one. Found here are 150,000 to 200,000 clones, over 65% of them singletons; the top ten hold around 4.6%. Source material: PBMCs. The receptors were sampled from a man aged 18 to 35 in good health and CMV-seropositive. Both conserved end residues are part of each CDR3. The size field is filled for only some rows; it gives once, few, many or a size class.

V	size	CDR3
TRBV5-1	.	CASSSAGRGGVGDEQFF
TRBV5-1	.	CASSLPSEKPNTGELFF
TRBV27	.	CASSSTYSPTNEKLFF
TRBV6-1	.	CASSDSWGVGNEQFF
TRBV27	few	CASSQQGATEAFF
TRBV10-2	.	CASSEWAGENGYTF
TRBV5-1	few	CASSFGTSGRGQDTQYF
TRBV6-5	.	CASSYSGRSSYNEQFF
TRBV7-8	.	CASSLALSQPQHF
TRBV2	few	CASSEVRVPYGYTF
TRBV4-1	.	CASSQVGTGTDTQYF
TRBV15	.	CATSRVAGPLHF
TRBV7-9	.	CASSKGDRGSNEQFF
TRBV29-1	.	CSVGDRGEYF
TRBV5-6	once	CASSRLSGQPYNSPLHF
TRBV7-2	.	CASSPDFQETQYF
TRBV5-4	.	CASSLVQGAYTEAFF
TRBV28	.	CASSLQRGSGNEQFF
TRBV29-1	few	CSVSPDRPYGYTF
TRBV30	.	CAWNQGRGETQYF
TRBV11-1	once	CASSFRRGTGELFF
TRBV10-3	.	CAITPGGPVTEAFF
TRBV20-1	.	CSARDGDIQYF
TRBV10-1	.	CASRFDRAPTDTQYF
TRBV4-2	.	CASSQVTSGVSGELFF
TRBV6-6	.	CASTSLDRAVNEQFF
TRBV6-1	.	CASSVGTRGGPDTQYF
TRBV28	.	CASSLEGIGEKLFF
TRBV5-6	.	CASFFRVGQTYNEQFF
TRBV28	few	CASSLTVGGGFQYF
TRBV2	.	CASSFYEGRDTQYF
TRBV27	.	CASSLFRDSGSYNEQFF
TRBV30	.	CAWGEGLGNEQFF
TRBV6-6	.	CASSRLALGTDTQYF
TRBV20-1	.	CSAIDSGYTF
TRBV7-3	.	CASSFDGANTEAFF
TRBV2	.	CASSRGGGLITDTQYF
TRBV4-1	few	CASSQNPGVPTEAFF
TRBV19	.	CASSDRWNTEAFF
TRBV28	few	CASSKSRGNEAYGYTF
TRBV4-2	.	CASSQPGGGNQPQHF
TRBV30	.	CAWSIGVPGANVLTF
TRBV9	.	CASSAAGGEKQFF
TRBV25-1	.	CASSEYFTGTSNTGELFF
TRBV30	.	CAWSVKGIAGELFF
TRBV4-1	.	CASSQFIAGRDTGELFF
TRBV5-1	.	CASSLDSGGDTQYF
TRBV11-1	few	CASSLGQTLAKNIQYF
TRBV7-2	.	CASSLSGVFSYNEQFF
TRBV7-2	few	CASSLTPGTNYYNEQFF
TRBV19	.	CASSISFWGRTEAFF
TRBV6-5	few	CASSHRTGGTEAFF
TRBV19	many	CASRRQGTNQPQHF
TRBV6-1	few	CASSGLYRVAETQYF
TRBV5-1	.	CASSADREGEKLFF
TRBV19	.	CASSIRARELPQHF
TRBV6-5	.	CASTLRWGGNTEAFF